Listed below are T cell receptor beta chains from one sample, sequenced in a study of CD8 T cells in Susac syndrome. Each CDR3 protein gets one entry after TCRdb re-called the immunoSEQ multiplex PCR reads with MiXCR. The sample has about 290,000 distinct CDR3 sequences; over 75% are singletons. Sequencing was performed on CD8+ T cells from PBMCs. These receptors originate from a human donor with multiple sclerosis. The CDR3 runs from the conserved cysteine through the conserved F or W. A D gene is named only where the DNA matches it firmly. For some rows the clone size is stated as once, few or many, or as a class when expanded; others skip it.

V gene: TRBV14; clone size: -; J gene: TRBJ2-1; D gene: -; CDR3 DNA: TGTGCCAGCAGCCAAGCGGGGTACCCTGAGTATGAGCAGTTCTTC; CDR3 protein: CASSQAGYPEYEQFF
V gene: TRBV20-1; clone size: once; J gene: TRBJ2-5; D gene: -; CDR3 DNA: TGCAGTGCTAGAGATCCCCAGGGCCTACAAGAGACCCAGTACTTC; CDR3 protein: CSARDPQGLQETQYF
V gene: TRBV18; clone size: -; J gene: TRBJ1-1; D gene: -; CDR3 DNA: TGTGCCAGCTCGCTTAAGGGGGAGAACACTGAAGCTTTCTTT; CDR3 protein: CASSLKGENTEAFF
V gene: TRBV7-9; clone size: -; J gene: TRBJ1-5; D gene: -; CDR3 DNA: TGTGCCAGCAGCCCAGGGACGGGCCAGCCCCAGCATTTT; CDR3 protein: CASSPGTGQPQHF
V gene: TRBV29-1; clone size: -; J gene: TRBJ2-7; D gene: TRBD2; CDR3 DNA: TGCAGCGCCGGGACTAGCGACTACGAGCAGTACTTC; CDR3 protein: CSAGTSDYEQYF
V gene: TRBV6-2/TRBV6-3; clone size: few; J gene: TRBJ2-4; D gene: TRBD2; CDR3 DNA: TGTGCCAGCAGTTACTCAATGGGACTAGCGTATGACATTCAGTACTTC; CDR3 protein: CASSYSMGLAYDIQYF
V gene: TRBV10-3; clone size: -; J gene: TRBJ1-5; D gene: TRBD1; CDR3 DNA: TGTGCCATCAGTGACCAGGGACAGGGGGCACCAAGCAATCAGCCCCAGCATTTT; CDR3 protein: CAISDQGQGAPSNQPQHF
V gene: TRBV12-3/TRBV12-4; clone size: -; J gene: TRBJ2-7; D gene: -; CDR3 DNA: TGTGCCAGCAGTCCCTTGGGCCCTCAGACGAGCGAGCAGTACTTC; CDR3 protein: CASSPLGPQTSEQYF
V gene: TRBV4-2; clone size: -; J gene: TRBJ2-7; D gene: -; CDR3 DNA: TGTGCCAGCAGCCCATCTAGTGGTGGCCACGAGCAGTACTTC; CDR3 protein: CASSPSSGGHEQYF
V gene: TRBV9; clone size: once; J gene: TRBJ1-2; D gene: TRBD1; CDR3 DNA: TGTGCCAGCAGCGGACCGGACAGGCAATCCAACGGCTACACCTTC; CDR3 protein: CASSGPDRQSNGYTF
V gene: TRBV15; clone size: -; J gene: TRBJ2-1; D gene: -; CDR3 DNA: TGTGCCACCAGCAAGGGAGTTGAGCAGTTCTTC; CDR3 protein: CATSKGVEQFF
V gene: TRBV4-1; clone size: -; J gene: TRBJ2-1; D gene: TRBD2; CDR3 DNA: TGCGCCAGCGGAACGGGACTAGCGGGGGACAATGAGCAGTTCTTC; CDR3 protein: CASGTGLAGDNEQFF
V gene: TRBV4-2; clone size: once; J gene: TRBJ2-7; D gene: -; CDR3 DNA: TGTGCCAGCAGCCCCACGGGGGAAGGCTACGAGCAGTACTTC; CDR3 protein: CASSPTGEGYEQYF
V gene: TRBV7-7; clone size: -; J gene: TRBJ2-5; D gene: -; CDR3 DNA: TGTGCTAGCAGCCACAAAATAACCCAAGAGACCCAGTACTTC; CDR3 protein: CASSHKITQETQYF
V gene: TRBV29-1; clone size: -; J gene: TRBJ2-1; D gene: -; CDR3 DNA: TGCAGCGCGATCGGTAGCTCCTACAATGAGCAGTTCTTC; CDR3 protein: CSAIGSSYNEQFF
V gene: TRBV14; clone size: -; J gene: TRBJ2-1; D gene: -; CDR3 DNA: TGTGCCAGCAGCCAACACGTGACCCTCTCCTACAATGAGCAGTTCTTC; CDR3 protein: CASSQHVTLSYNEQFF
V gene: TRBV27; clone size: -; J gene: TRBJ2-7; D gene: -; CDR3 DNA: TGTGCCAGCAGTTTGACTCCCGGGGCAAACGAGCAGTACTTC; CDR3 protein: CASSLTPGANEQYF
V gene: TRBV25-1; clone size: -; J gene: TRBJ1-4; D gene: -; CDR3 DNA: TGTGCCTGCAGTGAATCAGGGTCCGGGGAAAAACTGTTTTTT; CDR3 protein: CACSESGSGEKLFF
V gene: TRBV6-2/TRBV6-3; clone size: -; J gene: TRBJ2-7; D gene: -; CDR3 DNA: TGTGCCAGCAGCACGGGCTACTCCTACGAGCAGTACTTC; CDR3 protein: CASSTGYSYEQYF
V gene: TRBV23-1; clone size: -; J gene: TRBJ1-5; D gene: TRBD1; CDR3 DNA: TGCGCCAGCAGTCACAGGGGGAAGAGCAATCAGCCCCAGCATTTT; CDR3 protein: CASSHRGKSNQPQHF
V gene: TRBV7-9; clone size: -; J gene: TRBJ2-4; D gene: -; CDR3 DNA: TGTGCCAGCAGCCCCCCTTTGACGTATGTTGCCAAAAACATTCAGTACTTC; CDR3 protein: CASSPPLTYVAKNIQYF
V gene: TRBV20-1; clone size: -; J gene: TRBJ2-1; D gene: TRBD2; CDR3 DNA: TGCAGTGCTAGAGGAGTGTTAGCGGGATTAACCTACAATGAGCAGTTCTTC; CDR3 protein: CSARGVLAGLTYNEQFF
V gene: TRBV27; clone size: -; J gene: TRBJ2-6; D gene: -; CDR3 DNA: TGTGCCAGCAGTTTGATTGGGGCCAACGTCCTGACTTTC; CDR3 protein: CASSLIGANVLTF
V gene: TRBV6-5; clone size: -; J gene: TRBJ2-3; D gene: -; CDR3 DNA: TGTGCCAGCAGTTACCCTACAGATGGTGGAGACACAGATACGCAGTATTTT; CDR3 protein: CASSYPTDGGDTDTQYF
V gene: TRBV9; clone size: -; J gene: TRBJ2-3; D gene: TRBD2; CDR3 DNA: TGTGCCAGCAGCTCCCCGGGACTAGCGGGAGTTTTTGATACGCAGTATTTT; CDR3 protein: CASSSPGLAGVFDTQYF
V gene: TRBV21-1; clone size: -; J gene: TRBJ2-4; D gene: -; CDR3 DNA: TGTGCCAGCTGGGGGCGGGAGTATGGGGGAAACATTCAGTACTTC; CDR3 protein: CASWGREYGGNIQYF
V gene: TRBV6-2/TRBV6-3; clone size: few; J gene: TRBJ2-7; D gene: TRBD2; CDR3 DNA: TGTGCCAGCAGTTACTCAGGCGGGAGCTCCTACGAGCAGTACTTC; CDR3 protein: CASSYSGGSSYEQYF